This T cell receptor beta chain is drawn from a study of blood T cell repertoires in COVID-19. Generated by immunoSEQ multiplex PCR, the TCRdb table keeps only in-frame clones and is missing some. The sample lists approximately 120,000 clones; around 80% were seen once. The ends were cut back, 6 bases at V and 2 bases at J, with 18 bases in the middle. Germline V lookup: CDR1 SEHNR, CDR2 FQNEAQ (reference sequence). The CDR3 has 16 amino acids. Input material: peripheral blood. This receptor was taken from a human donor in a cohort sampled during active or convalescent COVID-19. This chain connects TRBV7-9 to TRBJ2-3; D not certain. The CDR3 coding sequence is TGTGCCAGCAGGCCAAAGGTCGGAGCTGACACAGATACGCAGTATTTT. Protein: CASRPKVGADTDTQYF.